The table lists the clone carrying this TCR beta chain with a few counts. This entry is derived from a study of T cells after yellow fever vaccination. One entry per CDR3 protein results from TCRdb running MiXCR on the 5' RACE reads. The sample has 550,000 to 750,000 distinct CDR3 sequences, roughly 13% seen once; the top ten hold over 12%. Germline V gene data show CDR1 as SEHNR and CDR2 as FQNEAQ (reference sequence). V lost 4 bases, J lost 9 bases, and 13 bases lay in between. CDR3 size: 14 residues. This sequence originates from a man aged 30 to 45 who received the YFV17D yellow fever vaccine. The chain joins TRBV7-9 to TRBJ1-6, with D tentatively TRBD1 (5 bases). The source material was PBMCs, sampled on the day of the yellow fever booster vaccination. The CDR3 loop is CASSSRDLGSPLHF. The CDR3 DNA is TGTGCCAGCAGCTCTCGGGACTTGGGTTCACCCCTCCACTTT.